This TCR beta chain was observed in a study of blood T cell repertoires in COVID-19. In the study overall: There were acute and convalescent COVID-19 samples, and they came from the United States, Italy and Spain. T cells, B-cell-depleted T cells, or PBMCs provided the cDNA or gDNA that served as material.

Using immunoSEQ multiplex PCR, the repertoire was profiled, and TCRdb retains in-frame clones only, with some absent. The sample lists approximately 110,000 clones, more than 75% occurring once. There are 15 residues in the CDR3. Germline CDR1 is MDHEN and CDR2 is SYDVKM. V lost 5 bases, J lost 4 bases, and 9 bases stayed unmatched. This TCR came from a human donor in a cohort sampled during active COVID-19. The rearrangement links TRBV28 to TRBJ2-7, with TRBD1 matching over 9 bases. Sequencing was carried out using peripheral blood. CDR3 coding DNA: TGTGCCAGCAGTCCCTCCGGGACAGGGCGGTACGAGCAGTACTTC. Translating it yields CASSPSGTGRYEQYF.